Listed below are T cell receptor beta chains from one sample, sequenced in a study of identifying expanded T cells in peripheral blood. Clones were sequenced by immunoSEQ multiplex PCR, and TCRdb holds only the in-frame ones, with some missing. There are 91,000 or so clones in the sample; 88% occur only once, and roughly 3.8% lies in the top ten. Sample: blood. The receptors were gathered from a person aged 18 to 75 in good health. Each CDR3 is given with its conserved first and last residue. The D gene is left open where the match is weak. The size of a clone is reported for some rows only, either as once, few or many, or as a class for expanded clones.

d_call: TRBD1; v_call: TRBV25-1; clone_size: .; j_call: TRBJ2-7; cdr3_aa: CASSDPGTGDWEQYF; cdr3_nt: TGTGCCAGCAGTGATCCCGGGACAGGCGATTGGGAGCAGTACTTC
d_call: TRBD1; v_call: TRBV5-4; clone_size: .; j_call: TRBJ1-2; cdr3_aa: CASSRDSYGYTF; cdr3_nt: TGTGCCAGCAGCCGGGACAGCTATGGCTACACCTTC
d_call: TRBD1; v_call: TRBV10-3; clone_size: .; j_call: TRBJ2-3; cdr3_aa: CAIKRTGDTQYF; cdr3_nt: TGTGCCATCAAAAGGACAGGAGATACGCAGTATTTT
d_call: TRBD1; v_call: TRBV5-8; clone_size: .; j_call: TRBJ2-3; cdr3_aa: CASSLAQGAADTQYF; cdr3_nt: TGTGCCAGCAGCCTAGCCCAGGGGGCTGCAGATACGCAGTATTTT
d_call: TRBD1; v_call: TRBV25-1; clone_size: .; j_call: TRBJ1-2; cdr3_aa: CASSEEGPRQGRGGYTF; cdr3_nt: TGTGCCAGCAGTGAAGAAGGGCCAAGACAGGGTCGGGGTGGCTACACCTTC
d_call: TRBD2; v_call: TRBV9; clone_size: .; j_call: TRBJ2-7; cdr3_aa: CASSTLAAGSYEQYF; cdr3_nt: TGTGCCAGCAGCACCCTAGCGGCAGGCTCCTACGAGCAGTACTTC
d_call: TRBD2; v_call: TRBV10-1; clone_size: .; j_call: TRBJ2-1; cdr3_aa: CASSSSGRAYNEQFF; cdr3_nt: TGCGCCAGCAGTTCGAGCGGGAGGGCATACAATGAGCAGTTCTTC
d_call: TRBD1; v_call: TRBV6-4; clone_size: .; j_call: TRBJ2-3; cdr3_aa: CASSKTGSSTDTQYF; cdr3_nt: TGTGCCAGCAGCAAGACAGGGTCTAGCACAGATACGCAGTATTTT
d_call: .; v_call: TRBV30; clone_size: .; j_call: TRBJ1-5; cdr3_aa: CAWNLGLHQPQHF; cdr3_nt: TGTGCCTGGAACCTGGGACTTCATCAGCCCCAGCATTTT
d_call: .; v_call: TRBV11-2; clone_size: .; j_call: TRBJ2-3; cdr3_aa: CASSLRGGATDTQYF; cdr3_nt: TGTGCCAGCAGCTTAAGGGGTGGGGCCACAGATACGCAGTATTTT
d_call: .; v_call: TRBV5-5; clone_size: .; j_call: TRBJ1-5; cdr3_aa: CASSLGWWAGQPQHF; cdr3_nt: TGTGCCAGCAGCTTGGGGTGGTGGGCCGGTCAGCCCCAGCATTTT
d_call: TRBD1; v_call: TRBV6-6; clone_size: .; j_call: TRBJ2-7; cdr3_aa: CASSRGSRDSSYEQYF; cdr3_nt: TGTGCCAGCAGTCGGGGCTCCCGGGACAGCTCCTACGAGCAGTACTTC
d_call: TRBD1; v_call: TRBV30; clone_size: .; j_call: TRBJ1-1; cdr3_aa: CAWSSTGGTEAFF; cdr3_nt: TGTGCCTGGAGTTCGACAGGGGGCACTGAAGCTTTCTTT
d_call: TRBD2; v_call: TRBV5-1; clone_size: .; j_call: TRBJ2-5; cdr3_aa: CASSLDFLAGDVRFQETQYF; cdr3_nt: TGCGCCAGCAGCTTGGATTTCCTAGCGGGAGACGTTCGGTTCCAAGAGACCCAGTACTTC
d_call: .; v_call: TRBV28; clone_size: few; j_call: TRBJ2-2; cdr3_aa: CASSLHGVSFNTGELFF; cdr3_nt: TGTGCCAGCAGCTTACATGGGGTCAGCTTCAACACCGGGGAGCTGTTTTTT
d_call: TRBD2; v_call: TRBV9; clone_size: .; j_call: TRBJ2-1; cdr3_aa: CASSVGTSGYNEQFF; cdr3_nt: TGTGCCAGCAGCGTCGGGACTAGCGGGTACAATGAGCAGTTCTTC
d_call: TRBD2; v_call: TRBV29-1; clone_size: .; j_call: TRBJ2-5; cdr3_aa: CSAPGTSGMGRGTQYF; cdr3_nt: TGCAGCGCCCCCGGGACTAGCGGGATGGGGCGGGGGACCCAGTACTTC
d_call: .; v_call: TRBV21-1; clone_size: .; j_call: TRBJ2-1; cdr3_aa: CASSKEWGQGIAERNEQFF; cdr3_nt: .
d_call: .; v_call: TRBV7-2; clone_size: .; j_call: TRBJ1-5; cdr3_aa: CASSLNTNQPQHF; cdr3_nt: TGTGCCAGCAGCTTAAATACCAATCAGCCCCAGCATTTT
d_call: .; v_call: TRBV2; clone_size: .; j_call: TRBJ1-5; cdr3_aa: CASSGSSGGNQPQHF; cdr3_nt: TGTGCCAGCAGTGGCTCCTCAGGGGGCAATCAGCCCCAGCATTTT
d_call: .; v_call: TRBV2; clone_size: .; j_call: TRBJ2-2; cdr3_aa: CATQGSSNTGELFF; cdr3_nt: TGTGCCACCCAGGGGAGCTCGAACACCGGGGAGCTGTTTTTT
d_call: .; v_call: TRBV5-1; clone_size: .; j_call: TRBJ2-7; cdr3_aa: CASSLAQGYEQYF; cdr3_nt: TGCGCCAGCAGCTTGGCGCAGGGCTACGAGCAGTACTTC
d_call: .; v_call: TRBV5-1; clone_size: few; j_call: TRBJ1-5; cdr3_aa: CASSLAGLINQPQHF; cdr3_nt: TGCGCCAGCAGCTTGGCCGGGTTAATCAATCAGCCCCAGCATTTT
d_call: TRBD2; v_call: TRBV5-5; clone_size: .; j_call: TRBJ2-1; cdr3_aa: CASSSGVVGTRNEQFF; cdr3_nt: TGTGCCAGCAGCTCTGGTGTTGTGGGGACTAGAAATGAGCAGTTCTTC
d_call: .; v_call: TRBV6-4; clone_size: .; j_call: TRBJ2-1; cdr3_aa: CASSDSRGPGDEQFF; cdr3_nt: TGTGCCAGCAGTGACTCGCGGGGGCCGGGGGATGAGCAGTTCTTC
d_call: .; v_call: TRBV7-3; clone_size: .; j_call: TRBJ1-4; cdr3_aa: CASTRGVTNEKLFF; cdr3_nt: TGTGCCAGCACCCGGGGGGTAACTAATGAAAAACTGTTTTTT
d_call: .; v_call: TRBV5-1; clone_size: .; j_call: TRBJ2-3; cdr3_aa: CASSLESGSTDTQYF; cdr3_nt: TGCGCCAGCAGCTTGGAAAGCGGGAGCACAGATACGCAGTATTTT
d_call: .; v_call: TRBV5-8; clone_size: .; j_call: TRBJ2-7; cdr3_aa: CASCSGQTFSYEQYF; cdr3_nt: TGTGCCAGCTGTTCAGGGCAGACCTTCTCCTACGAGCAGTACTTC
d_call: TRBD1; v_call: TRBV27; clone_size: .; j_call: TRBJ1-2; cdr3_aa: CASSGQDSYGYTF; cdr3_nt: TGTGCCAGCAGTGGACAGGATAGCTATGGCTACACCTTC
d_call: .; v_call: TRBV30; clone_size: .; j_call: TRBJ1-1; cdr3_aa: CAWAVDLTEAFF; cdr3_nt: TGTGCCTGGGCGGTGGATCTCACTGAAGCTTTCTTT
d_call: .; v_call: TRBV7-2; clone_size: once; j_call: TRBJ2-7; cdr3_aa: CASSTDSPYEQYF; cdr3_nt: TGTGCCAGCAGCACGGACAGTCCCTACGAGCAGTACTTC
d_call: .; v_call: TRBV5-4; clone_size: .; j_call: TRBJ2-7; cdr3_aa: CASSLGAESSYEQYF; cdr3_nt: TGTGCCAGCAGCCTGGGGGCGGAGAGCTCCTACGAGCAGTACTTC
d_call: .; v_call: TRBV27; clone_size: .; j_call: TRBJ2-5; cdr3_aa: CASRSMGSGETQYF; cdr3_nt: TGTGCCAGCAGGTCAATGGGATCGGGCGAGACCCAGTACTTC
d_call: .; v_call: TRBV6-5; clone_size: once; j_call: TRBJ1-1; cdr3_aa: CASRYSGAANTEAFF; cdr3_nt: TGTGCCAGCAGATACTCAGGGGCAGCGAACACTGAAGCTTTCTTT
d_call: .; v_call: TRBV7-8; clone_size: once; j_call: TRBJ2-7; cdr3_aa: CASSTIRDYEQYF; cdr3_nt: TGTGCCAGCAGCACCATCCGGGACTACGAGCAGTACTTC
d_call: TRBD1; v_call: TRBV2; clone_size: .; j_call: TRBJ2-7; cdr3_aa: CASGQGIYEQYF; cdr3_nt: TGTGCCAGTGGACAGGGCATTTACGAGCAGTACTTC
d_call: .; v_call: TRBV4-2; clone_size: .; j_call: TRBJ1-1; cdr3_aa: CASSLDTEAFF; cdr3_nt: TGTGCCAGCAGCCTAGACACTGAAGCTTTCTTT
d_call: TRBD1; v_call: TRBV5-6; clone_size: once; j_call: TRBJ2-5; cdr3_aa: CASSETGGPVGTQYF; cdr3_nt: TGTGCCAGCAGCGAAACAGGGGGTCCGGTAGGGACCCAGTACTTC
d_call: .; v_call: TRBV28; clone_size: .; j_call: TRBJ2-7; cdr3_aa: CASRQGHRTPYEQYF; cdr3_nt: TGTGCCAGCAGGCAGGGACACCGAACTCCCTACGAGCAGTACTTC
d_call: TRBD1; v_call: TRBV5-1; clone_size: .; j_call: TRBJ1-4; cdr3_aa: CASSIKSGGNEKLFF; cdr3_nt: TGCGCCAGCAGCATCAAATCAGGGGGAAACGAAAAACTGTTTTTT
d_call: TRBD2; v_call: TRBV13; clone_size: .; j_call: TRBJ2-2; cdr3_aa: CASRQKAGGAGELFF; cdr3_nt: TGTGCCAGCAGACAAAAAGCGGGAGGCGCCGGGGAGCTGTTTTTT
d_call: .; v_call: TRBV11-2; clone_size: once; j_call: TRBJ1-1; cdr3_aa: CASSLFPRAGLGNAEAFF; cdr3_nt: TGTGCCAGCAGCTTATTCCCGCGGGCAGGGCTTGGCAACGCTGAAGCTTTCTTT
d_call: .; v_call: TRBV18; clone_size: .; j_call: TRBJ2-2; cdr3_aa: CASSPPEGNTGELFF; cdr3_nt: TGTGCCAGCTCACCACCGGAAGGGAACACCGGGGAGCTGTTTTTT
d_call: TRBD1; v_call: TRBV5-1; clone_size: .; j_call: TRBJ1-1; cdr3_aa: CASSSGGQGEEAFF; cdr3_nt: TGCGCCAGCAGCTCCGGAGGACAGGGGGAAGAAGCTTTCTTT
d_call: .; v_call: TRBV4-2; clone_size: .; j_call: TRBJ2-2; cdr3_aa: CASSPLEDSGELFF; cdr3_nt: TGTGCCAGCAGCCCCCTCGAAGACAGCGGGGAGCTGTTTTTT
d_call: .; v_call: TRBV7-9; clone_size: .; j_call: TRBJ2-7; cdr3_aa: CASSLEPWGEQYF; cdr3_nt: TGTGCCAGCAGCTTAGAACCTTGGGGGGAGCAGTACTTC